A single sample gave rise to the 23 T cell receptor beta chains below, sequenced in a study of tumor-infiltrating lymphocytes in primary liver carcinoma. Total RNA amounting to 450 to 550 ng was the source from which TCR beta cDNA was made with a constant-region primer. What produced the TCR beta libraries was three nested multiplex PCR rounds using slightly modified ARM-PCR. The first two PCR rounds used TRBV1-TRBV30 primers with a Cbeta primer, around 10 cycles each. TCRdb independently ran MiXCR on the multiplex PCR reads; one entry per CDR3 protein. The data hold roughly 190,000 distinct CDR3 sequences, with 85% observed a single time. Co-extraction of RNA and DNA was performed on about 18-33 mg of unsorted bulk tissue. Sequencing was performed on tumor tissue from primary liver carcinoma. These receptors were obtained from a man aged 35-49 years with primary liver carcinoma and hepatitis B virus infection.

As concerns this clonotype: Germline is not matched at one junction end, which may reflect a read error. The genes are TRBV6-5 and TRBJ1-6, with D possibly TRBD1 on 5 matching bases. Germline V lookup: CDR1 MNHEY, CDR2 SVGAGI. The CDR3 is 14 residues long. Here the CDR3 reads CANSREDTNSPIHF. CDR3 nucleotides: TGTGCCAACAGTCGTGAGGACACAAATTCACCCATCCACTTT.

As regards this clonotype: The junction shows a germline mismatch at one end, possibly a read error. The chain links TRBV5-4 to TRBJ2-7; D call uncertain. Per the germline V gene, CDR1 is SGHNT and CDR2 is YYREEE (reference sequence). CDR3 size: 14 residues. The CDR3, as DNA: TGTACCAGCAGCTTGGGGATAGACACCTACGAGCAGTACTTC. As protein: CTSSLGIDTYEQYF. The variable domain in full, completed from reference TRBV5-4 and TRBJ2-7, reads ETGVTQSPTHLIKTRGQQVTLRCSSQSGHNTVSWYQQALGQGPQFIFQYYREEENGRGNFPPRFSGLQFPNYSSELNVNALELDDSALYLCTSSLGIDTYEQYFGPGTRLTVT.

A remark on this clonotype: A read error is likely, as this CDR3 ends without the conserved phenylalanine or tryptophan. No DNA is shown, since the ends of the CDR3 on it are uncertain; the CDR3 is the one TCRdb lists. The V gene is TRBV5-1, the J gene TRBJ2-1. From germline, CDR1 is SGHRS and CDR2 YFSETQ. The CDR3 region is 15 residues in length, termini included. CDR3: CASSLVGEPYNERFY.

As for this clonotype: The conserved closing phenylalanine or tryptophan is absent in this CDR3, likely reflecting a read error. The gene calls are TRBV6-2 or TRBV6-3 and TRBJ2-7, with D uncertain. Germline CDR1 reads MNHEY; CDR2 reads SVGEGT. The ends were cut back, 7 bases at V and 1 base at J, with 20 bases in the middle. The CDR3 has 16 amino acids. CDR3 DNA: TGTGCCAGCATTAGTGGGCGGAGCCGCAGTTCCTACGAGCAGTACTCC. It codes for CASISGRSRSSYEQYS.

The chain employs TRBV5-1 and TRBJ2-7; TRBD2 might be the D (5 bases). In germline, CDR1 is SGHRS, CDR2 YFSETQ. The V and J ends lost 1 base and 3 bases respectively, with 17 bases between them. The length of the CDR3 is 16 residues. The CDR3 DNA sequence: TGCGCCAGCAGCTTGTCACTAACGGGGAAAAACTACGAGCAGTACTTC. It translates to CASSLSLTGKNYEQYF. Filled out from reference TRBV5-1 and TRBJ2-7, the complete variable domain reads KAGVTQTPRYLIKTRGQQVTLSCSPISGHRSVSWYQQTPGQGLQFLFEYFSETQRNKGNFPGRFSGRQFSNSRSEMNVSTLELGDSALYLCASSLSLTGKNYEQYFGPGTRLTVT.

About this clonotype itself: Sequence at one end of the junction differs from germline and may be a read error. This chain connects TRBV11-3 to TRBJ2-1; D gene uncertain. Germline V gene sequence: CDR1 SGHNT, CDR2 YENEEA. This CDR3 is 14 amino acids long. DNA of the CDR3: TGTGCCAGCGGCTTACGGGTCAGCATCAATGAGCAGTTCTTC. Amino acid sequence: CASGLRVSINEQFF.

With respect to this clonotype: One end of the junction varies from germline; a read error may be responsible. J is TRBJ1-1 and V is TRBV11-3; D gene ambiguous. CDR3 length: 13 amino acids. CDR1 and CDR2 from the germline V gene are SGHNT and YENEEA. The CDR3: CTSSTCLNTEAFF. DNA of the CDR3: TGTACCAGCAGCACATGTTTGAACACTGAAGCCTTCTTT. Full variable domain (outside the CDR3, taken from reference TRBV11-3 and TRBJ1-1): EAGVVQSPRYKIIEKKQPVAFWCNPISGHNTLYWYLQNLGQGPELLIRYENEEAVDDSQLPKDRFSAERLKGVDSTLKIQPAELGDSAVYLCTSSTCLNTEAFFGQGTRLTVV.

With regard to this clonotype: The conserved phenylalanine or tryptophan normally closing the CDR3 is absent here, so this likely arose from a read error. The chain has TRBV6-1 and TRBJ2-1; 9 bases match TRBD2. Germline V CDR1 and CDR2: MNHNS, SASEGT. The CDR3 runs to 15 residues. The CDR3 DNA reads TGTGACATCAATGAAGAAGCGGGAGGATACAATGAGCAGTTCTTA. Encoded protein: CDINEEAGGYNEQFL.

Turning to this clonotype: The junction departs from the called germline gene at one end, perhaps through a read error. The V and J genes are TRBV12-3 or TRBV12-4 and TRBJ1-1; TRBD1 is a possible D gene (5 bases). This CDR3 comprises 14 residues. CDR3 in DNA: TGTGGCAGCGGGAGTACAGGTTCGAACACTGTAGCTTTCTTT. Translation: CGSGSTGSNTVAFF.

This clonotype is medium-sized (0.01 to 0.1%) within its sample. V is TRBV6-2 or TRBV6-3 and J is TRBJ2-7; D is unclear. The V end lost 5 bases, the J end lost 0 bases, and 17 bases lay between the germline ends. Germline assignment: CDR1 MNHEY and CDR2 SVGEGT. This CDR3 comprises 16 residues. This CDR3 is CASSSGRSRSSYEQYF. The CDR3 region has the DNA TGTGCCAGCAGTAGTGGGCGGAGCCGCAGCTCCTACGAGCAGTACTTC.

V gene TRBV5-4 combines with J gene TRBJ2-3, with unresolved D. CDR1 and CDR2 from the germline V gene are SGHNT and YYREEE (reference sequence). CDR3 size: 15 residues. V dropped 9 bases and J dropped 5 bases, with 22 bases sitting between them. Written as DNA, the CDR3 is TGTGCCACCAGTTCGGAAGTCGACGGTGGAGATACGCAGTATTTT. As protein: CATSSEVDGGDTQYF.

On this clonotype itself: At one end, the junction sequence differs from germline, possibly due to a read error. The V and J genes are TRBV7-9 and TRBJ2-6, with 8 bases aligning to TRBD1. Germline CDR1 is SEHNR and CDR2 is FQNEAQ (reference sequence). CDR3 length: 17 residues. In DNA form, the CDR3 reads TGTGCCAGCAGCTTAGCGACAGGGGCCTCTGGGGCCAACCTCCTGACTTTC. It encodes CASSLATGASGANLLTF. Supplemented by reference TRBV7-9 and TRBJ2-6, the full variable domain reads DTGVSQNPRHKITKRGQNVTFRCDPISEHNRLYWYRQTLGQGPEFLTYFQNEAQLEKSRLLSDRFSAERPKGSFSTLEIQRTEQGDSAMYLCASSLATGASGANLLTFGAGSRLTVL.

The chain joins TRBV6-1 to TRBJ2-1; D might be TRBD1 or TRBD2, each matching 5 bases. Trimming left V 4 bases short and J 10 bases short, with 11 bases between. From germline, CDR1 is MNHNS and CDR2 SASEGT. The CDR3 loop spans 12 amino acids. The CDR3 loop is CASSVRGAEQFF. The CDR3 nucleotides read TGTGCCAGCAGTGTGCGAGGGGCCGAGCAGTTCTTC.

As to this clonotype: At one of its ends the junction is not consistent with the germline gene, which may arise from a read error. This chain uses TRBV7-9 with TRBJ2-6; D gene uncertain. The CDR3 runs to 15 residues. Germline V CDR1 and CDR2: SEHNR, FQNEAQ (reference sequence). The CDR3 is CASQVNSPGANVLTF. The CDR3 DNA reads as TGTGCCAGCCAGGTTAATTCTCCTGGTGCCAACGTCCTGACTTTC.

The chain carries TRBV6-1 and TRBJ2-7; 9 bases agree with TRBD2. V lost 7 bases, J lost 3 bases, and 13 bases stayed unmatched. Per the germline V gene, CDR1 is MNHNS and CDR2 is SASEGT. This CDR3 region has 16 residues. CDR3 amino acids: CASNLLAGNEVYEQYF. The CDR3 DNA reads TGTGCCAGCAATCTACTAGCGGGCAACGAAGTCTACGAGCAGTACTTC.

The CDR3 reads CASFHTSDSYEQYF. CDR3 coding DNA: TGCGCCAGCTTTCATACTAGCGATTCCTACGAGCAGTACTTC. This chain uses TRBV4-1 with TRBJ2-7; 7 positions agree with TRBD2. Unmatched junction bases numbered 8, after V lost 8 bases and J lost 1 base. Germline CDR1 MGHRA, CDR2 YSYEKL. The CDR3 runs to 14 residues.

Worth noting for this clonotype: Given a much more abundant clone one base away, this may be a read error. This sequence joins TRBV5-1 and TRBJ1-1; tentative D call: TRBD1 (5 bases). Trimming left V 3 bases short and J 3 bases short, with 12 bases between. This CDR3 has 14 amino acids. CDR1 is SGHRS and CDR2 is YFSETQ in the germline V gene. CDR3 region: CASSSGRADTEAFF. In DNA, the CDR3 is TGCGCCAGCAGCTCCGGCAGGGCTGACACTGAAGCTTTCTTT.

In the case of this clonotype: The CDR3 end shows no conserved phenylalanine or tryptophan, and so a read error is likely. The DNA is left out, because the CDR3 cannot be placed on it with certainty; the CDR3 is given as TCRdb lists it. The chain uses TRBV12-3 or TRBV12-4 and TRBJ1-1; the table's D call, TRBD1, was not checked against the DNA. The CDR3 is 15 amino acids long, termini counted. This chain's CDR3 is CASSRPGQGNTEAFL.

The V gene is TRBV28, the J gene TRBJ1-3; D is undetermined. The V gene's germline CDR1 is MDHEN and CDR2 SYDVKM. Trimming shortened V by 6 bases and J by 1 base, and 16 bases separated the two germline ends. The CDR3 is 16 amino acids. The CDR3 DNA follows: TGTGCCAGCAGCTCCTTCCAGAGGGATTCTGGAAACACCATATATTTT. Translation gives CASSSFQRDSGNTIYF. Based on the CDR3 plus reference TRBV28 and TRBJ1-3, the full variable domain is DVKVTQSSRYLVKRTGEKVFLECVQDMDHENMFWYRQDPGLGLRLIYFSYDVKMKEKGDIPEGYSVSREKKERFSLILESASTNQTSMYLCASSSFQRDSGNTIYFGEGSWLTVV.

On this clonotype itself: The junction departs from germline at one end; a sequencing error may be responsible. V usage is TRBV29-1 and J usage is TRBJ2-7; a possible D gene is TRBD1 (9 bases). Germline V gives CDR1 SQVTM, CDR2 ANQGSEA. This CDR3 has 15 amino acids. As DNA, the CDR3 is TGCAGCGTACGGGGGGGGGACAGGGAAACCTACGAGCGGTACTTC. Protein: CSVRGGDRETYERYF.

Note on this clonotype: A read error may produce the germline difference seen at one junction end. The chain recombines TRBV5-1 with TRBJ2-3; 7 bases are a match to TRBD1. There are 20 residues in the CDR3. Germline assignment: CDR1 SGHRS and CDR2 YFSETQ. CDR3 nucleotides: TGCGCCAGCAGACTTTTAGGGGGCGGCCCTGCGCTGCCTAGCACAGATACACAGTATTTT. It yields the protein CASRLLGGGPALPSTDTQYF.

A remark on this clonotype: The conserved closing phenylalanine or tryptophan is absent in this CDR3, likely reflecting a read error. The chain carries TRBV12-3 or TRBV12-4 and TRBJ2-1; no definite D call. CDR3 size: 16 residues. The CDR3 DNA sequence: TGTGCCAGCAATGGGCCCCGGCGGACCCCTCCGGATGAACAGTTCATC. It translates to CASNGPRRTPPDEQFI.

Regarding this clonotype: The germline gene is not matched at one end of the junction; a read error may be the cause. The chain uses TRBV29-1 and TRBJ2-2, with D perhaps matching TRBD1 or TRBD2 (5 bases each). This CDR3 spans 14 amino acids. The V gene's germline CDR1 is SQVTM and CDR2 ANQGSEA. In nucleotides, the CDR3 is TGCAGGGCCCTAGAAGGGGCGAATACCGGGGAACTGTTTTTT. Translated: CRALEGANTGELFF.